Below are 28 T cell receptor beta chains sequenced from a single sample in a study of blood T cell repertoires in COVID-19. Clones were sequenced by immunoSEQ multiplex PCR, and TCRdb holds only the in-frame ones, with some missing. This table holds over 100,000 clones, 85% to 90% found once. Sequencing used peripheral blood. The receptors here all came from a middle-aged man with active COVID-19.

The chain employs TRBV18 and TRBJ2-7; TRBD2 might be the D (5 bases). This CDR3 comprises 13 residues. Germline V CDR1 and CDR2: KGHSH, LQKENI. V lost 6 bases to trimming and J lost 1 base, with 10 bases between them. As DNA, the CDR3 is TGTGCCAGCTCCCCGGGAAATTCCTACGAGCAGTACTTC. Protein: CASSPGNSYEQYF.

CDR3 nucleotide sequence: TGTGCCAGCAGCACACCGTACAGGAATAACTATGGCTACACCTTC. Protein sequence: CASSTPYRNNYGYTF. The chain couples TRBV7-8 to TRBJ1-2; D perhaps matches TRBD1 (5 bases). CDR3 length: 15 residues. Trimming removed 5 bases from V and 1 base from J, with 14 bases in between. Germline V gives CDR1 SGHVS, CDR2 FQNEAQ. Complete variable domain (other parts from reference TRBV7-8 and TRBJ1-2): GAGVSQSPRYKVAKRGQDVALRCDPISGHVSLFWYQQALGQGPEFLTYFQNEAQLDKSGLPSDRFFAERPEGSVSTLKIQRTQQEDSAVYLCASSTPYRNNYGYTFGSGTRLTVV.

This rearrangement joins TRBV7-9 to TRBJ1-5; 7 nucleotides match TRBD1. The CDR3 loop spans 15 amino acids. V trimming: 5 bases; J trimming: 1 base; junction bases outside the gene matches: 5. Germline CDR1 reads SEHNR; CDR2 reads FQNEAQ (reference sequence). For the CDR3, the DNA is TGTGCCAGCAGCACGGGACAGCTGAGCAATCAGCCCCAGCATTTT. This encodes CASSTGQLSNQPQHF.

This chain connects TRBV4-1 to TRBJ2-1; 8 bases agree with TRBD2. Losses at the gene ends were 7 bases for V and 4 bases for J; bases not matched to a gene: 9. Germline lookup yields CDR1 MGHRA and CDR2 YSYEKL. This CDR3 is built from 15 residues. The CDR3: CASTEPGGLYNEQFF. The CDR3 DNA reads TGCGCCAGCACCGAACCGGGGGGGCTATACAATGAGCAGTTCTTC.

The chain recombines TRBV29-1 with TRBJ2-7; D is undetermined. Trimming pared 6 bases from V and 0 bases from J, leaving 9 bases between. Per germline, CDR1 SQVTM and CDR2 ANQGSEA. This CDR3 comprises 12 residues. DNA of the CDR3: TGCAGCGTCTTCAGAAGCTCCTACGAGCAGTACTTC. Residues: CSVFRSSYEQYF.

The chain carries TRBV2 and TRBJ2-1; D is ambiguous. Germline values: CDR1 SNHLY, CDR2 FYNNEI. V gave up 8 bases and J gave up 0 bases, with 11 bases separating them. There are 14 residues in the CDR3. This CDR3 reads CASVAPSSYNEQFF. The CDR3 bases are TGTGCCAGCGTCGCCCCGAGCTCCTACAATGAGCAGTTCTTC.

The V gene is TRBV14, the J gene TRBJ1-2; possible D gene TRBD1, 6 bases. Deletions cut 0 bases from V and 2 bases from J, with 13 bases between. CDR1 and CDR2 from the germline V gene are SGHDN and FVKESK. The CDR3 has 16 amino acids. For the CDR3, the DNA is TGTGCCAGCAGCCAAGATTCCGCGGACAGAAACTATGGCTACACCTTC. Translation: CASSQDSADRNYGYTF.

This clone was recorded once. The chain recombines TRBV30 with TRBJ1-5, with 9 bases matching TRBD1. Germline loops: CDR1 GTSNPN, CDR2 SVGIG (reference sequence). Trimming took 3 bases from V and 2 from J; bases not matched to a gene: 8. The CDR3 sequence is 16 residues long. The CDR3 nucleotides are TGTGCCTGGAGCCTCGACAGGGGGGCAGGCAATCAGCCCCAGCATTTT. Amino acids: CAWSLDRGAGNQPQHF.

The genes are TRBV5-1 and TRBJ1-1; TRBD1 matches at 8 bases. J was trimmed by 1 base and V by 4 bases; bases with no gene match: 6. The CDR3 totals 15 residues. Per the germline V gene, CDR1 is SGHRS and CDR2 is YFSETQ. CDR3 DNA sequence: TGCGCCAGCAGCGTGGACGGACAGGGGAACACTGAAGCTTTCTTT. Protein product: CASSVDGQGNTEAFF.

This clone showed up just once. This chain connects TRBV9 to TRBJ2-3; TRBD1 matches at 9 bases. The germline gives CDR1 SGDLS, CDR2 YYNGEE. V lost 4 bases to trimming and J lost 4 bases; unmatched junction nucleotides: 1. The length of the CDR3 is 13 residues. The CDR3 region is CASSRQGADTQYF. CDR3 coding DNA: TGTGCCAGCAGCCGACAGGGGGCAGATACGCAGTATTTT.

This clone has more than one count but fewer than ten. V is TRBV5-1 and J is TRBJ2-2, with TRBD2 matching 10 bases. The germline CDR1 and CDR2 sequences are SGHRS and YFSETQ. V shed 3 bases, J shed 4 bases, and the junction held 3 bases outside the gene matches. The CDR3 is 15 amino acids. The CDR3 DNA sequence: TGCGCCAGCAGCTCAGCGGGGGGGCCCACCGGGGAGCTGTTTTTT. Its translation is CASSSAGGPTGELFF.

The V and J genes are TRBV28 and TRBJ1-6, with unresolved D. CDR3 length: 15 residues. The germline CDR1 and CDR2 sequences are MDHEN and SYDVKM. With 3 bases removed from V and 2 bases from J, the gap between germline ends came to 8 bases. CDR3 loop: CASSFSGPYNSPLHF. The CDR3 DNA follows: TGTGCCAGCAGTTTTTCAGGCCCCTATAATTCACCCCTCCACTTT.

This chain joins TRBV5-6 and TRBJ2-5; a weak D match, TRBD2 (6 bases). The CDR3 consists of 13 residues. V was clipped by 0 bases and J by 7 bases, with 10 bases between them. Germline V gives CDR1 SGHDT, CDR2 YYEEEE. CDR3 residues: CASSLVGEATQYF. CDR3 nucleotide sequence: TGTGCCAGCAGCTTGGTGGGGGAGGCGACCCAGTACTTC.

The chain uses TRBV5-4 and TRBJ1-3, with TRBD1 identical over 8 bases. Unmatched junction bases numbered 10, after V lost 1 base and J lost 4 bases. CDR1 and CDR2 from the germline V gene are SGHNT and YYREEE (reference sequence). The length of the CDR3 is 17 residues. CDR3 nucleotides: TGTGCCAGCAGCTTGATAACAGGGGGTATAATCGGAAACACCATATATTTT. As protein: CASSLITGGIIGNTIYF.

The CDR3 loop is CAWSVLSGRADTQYF. The CDR3 nucleotides are TGTGCCTGGAGTGTACTAAGCGGCCGGGCAGATACGCAGTATTTT. The chain recombines TRBV30 with TRBJ2-3, with TRBD2 as a possible D gene (5 bases). Trimming took off 0 bases at V and 4 bases at J, with 14 bases between the two ends. Looked up from germline, CDR1 is GTSNPN and CDR2 is SVGIG (reference sequence). This CDR3 has 15 amino acids. Full variable domain (rest looked up from reference TRBV30 and TRBJ2-3): SQTIHQWPATLVQPVGSPLSLECTVEGTSNPNLYWYRQAAGRGLQLLFYSVGIGQISSEVPQNLSASRPQDRQFILSSKKLLLSDSGFYLCAWSVLSGRADTQYFGPGTRLTVL.

This rearrangement joins TRBV4-2 to TRBJ1-2, with D possibly being TRBD1 (6 bases). V was trimmed by 0 bases and J by 4 bases, leaving 12 bases between them. The CDR3 totals 15 residues. Germline values: CDR1 LGHNA, CDR2 YNFKEQ. CDR3: CASSQDGGQSYGYTF. Written as DNA, the CDR3 is TGTGCCAGCAGCCAAGATGGGGGACAAAGCTATGGCTACACCTTC.

This sequence joins TRBV11-3 and TRBJ2-3, with 7 bases lining up with TRBD2. CDR3 length: 14 amino acids. Germline V gene lookup returns CDR1 SGHNT and CDR2 YENEEA. Trimming removed 4 bases from V and 3 bases from J; junction bases left unmatched: 4. CDR3 region: CASSSGTKTDTQYF. The CDR3 DNA reads TGTGCCAGCAGCTCTGGGACTAAGACAGATACGCAGTATTTT.

This clone showed up just once. This chain uses TRBV3-1 (or the pseudogene TRBV3-2) with TRBJ2-3; maybe TRBD1 (6 bases). The germline CDR1 and CDR2 sequences are LGHDT and YNNKEL (reference sequence). The CDR3 is 12 amino acids. V was shortened by 4 bases and J by 6 bases, with 8 bases between the two germline ends. The CDR3 spells CASSPDRDTQYF. In DNA, the CDR3 is TGTGCCAGCAGCCCAGACAGGGATACGCAGTATTTT.

The CDR3 region has the DNA TGTGCCAGCAGCCAAGAGAGGGTCGGGGGGAGCACTGAAGCTTTCTTT. The encoded protein is CASSQERVGGSTEAFF. The gene calls are TRBV3-1 (or the pseudogene TRBV3-2) and TRBJ1-1; the D gene is possibly TRBD1 (5 bases). The germline V gene encodes CDR1 LGHDT and CDR2 YNNKEL (reference sequence). Between the trimmed V and J ends, which lost 0 bases and 4 bases, there was a span of 15 bases. The CDR3 length is 16 residues.

This clone was recorded only once. The chain has TRBV3-1 (or the pseudogene TRBV3-2) and TRBJ1-5; TRBD1 might be the D (5 bases). Trimming pared 6 bases from V and 11 bases from J, leaving 14 bases between. Germline V gives CDR1 LGHDT, CDR2 YNNKEL (reference sequence). The CDR3 has 12 residues. The CDR3 DNA reads TGTGCCAGCAGTCTCGGGGGGGAGTCCCAGCATTTT. Protein product: CASSLGGESQHF.

The chain is built from TRBV6-1 and TRBJ1-5; D not certain. CDR1 and CDR2 from the germline V gene are MNHNS and SASEGT. The V gene lost 4 bases and the J gene lost 3 bases, with 7 bases spanning the gap. This CDR3 contains 13 residues. The chain's CDR3 is CASSGAYNQPQHF. CDR3 coding DNA: TGTGCCAGCAGTGGAGCTTACAATCAGCCCCAGCATTTT.

This rearrangement joins TRBV12-5 to TRBJ2-5, with a weak D call TRBD1 (6 bases). The CDR3 loop spans 13 amino acids. The germline V and J ends were trimmed by 1 base and 11 bases, with 14 bases remaining between them. Germline-derived CDR1 and CDR2 are LGHNT and FRNRAP. CDR3 in amino acids: CASGLAGQTLQYF. CDR3 nucleotides: TGTGCTAGTGGTTTGGCCGGACAGACCTTGCAGTACTTC.

The sample holds one count of this clone. This chain joins TRBV9 and TRBJ2-7; possible D gene TRBD2, 6 bases. The CDR3 consists of 15 residues. Between the trimmed V and J ends, which lost 0 bases and 5 bases, there was a span of 15 bases. Germline CDR1 SGDLS, CDR2 YYNGEE. The DNA for the CDR3 is TGTGCCAGCAGCGTAGCTGGGACCCCGGGAGACGAGCAGTACTTC. The encoded protein is CASSVAGTPGDEQYF.

The genes are TRBV7-2 and TRBJ2-6; 7 positions agree with TRBD1. The CDR3 consists of 19 residues. Germline V CDR1 and CDR2: SGHTA, FQGNSA. Unmatched junction bases numbered 10, after V lost 2 bases and J lost 0 bases. The CDR3 reads CASSLITGARASGANVLTF. CDR3 in DNA: TGTGCCAGCAGCTTAATCACAGGGGCTCGGGCCTCTGGGGCCAACGTCCTGACTTTC.

This rearrangement joins TRBV4-1 to TRBJ2-7; tentative D call: TRBD2 (5 bases). CDR1 is MGHRA, CDR2 YSYEKL, per germline. This CDR3 has 11 amino acids. Trimming stripped 4 bases from V and 6 bases from J, with 7 bases between. The CDR3 loop is CASSLEGEQYF. CDR3 sequence (DNA): TGCGCCAGCAGCCTCGAGGGCGAGCAGTACTTC.

This clone showed up just once. The chain joins TRBV10-3 to TRBJ2-7; TRBD1 matches 10 bases. Germline CDR1 and CDR2: ENHRY and SYGVKD. After removal of 5 bases from V and 7 bases from J, the junction contained 8 bases not matched to a gene. This CDR3 spans 14 amino acids. The CDR3 loop reads CAISLGTGDREQYF. The CDR3 region has the DNA TGTGCCATCAGTCTTGGGACAGGGGATCGGGAGCAGTACTTC.

The CDR3 spells CASSFGGGPQHF. In nucleotides, the CDR3 is TGTGCCAGTAGTTTCGGGGGGGGGCCCCAGCATTTT. This chain connects TRBV19 to TRBJ1-5; a weak D match, TRBD1 (5 bases). The V end was cut by 5 bases, the J end by 9 bases, with 11 bases between. Germline lookup yields CDR1 LNHDA and CDR2 SQIVND (reference sequence). The CDR3 covers 12 residues.

V and J are TRBV18 and TRBJ1-2, with a weak D call TRBD1 (5 bases). The CDR3 sequence is 13 residues long. Germline V CDR1 and CDR2: KGHSH, LQKENI. The V end lost 0 bases, the J end lost 7 bases, and 9 bases lay between the germline ends. The CDR3 bases are TGTGCCAGCTCACCACCCATGGGGGGTGGCTACACCTTC. Encoded protein: CASSPPMGGGYTF.